Each of the 28 T cell receptor beta chains below was sequenced from the same sample in a study of blood T cell repertoires in COVID-19. Profiling relied on immunoSEQ multiplex PCR, and the TCRdb table lists in-frame clones only, not all of them. The sample has roughly 250,000 clones, about 93% seen once; the top ten hold over 0.65%. Sequencing was done on a sample of peripheral blood. All receptors come from a young man with COVID-19, enrolled during active disease.

The V and J genes are TRBV5-1 and TRBJ2-3; 8 nucleotides align to TRBD2. CDR1 is SGHRS and CDR2 is YFSETQ in the germline V gene. The CDR3 extends over 16 amino acids. With V trimmed by 1 base and J by 6 bases, 10 bases remained unmatched. DNA of the CDR3: TGCGCCAGCAGCTTGTGGACGGGGGGGCCCCTGGATACGCAGTATTTT. Amino acid sequence: CASSLWTGGPLDTQYF.

The chain carries TRBV6-6 and TRBJ1-1; possible D gene TRBD1, 6 bases. The germline V gene has CDR1 MNHNY and CDR2 SVGAGI (reference sequence). V lost 1 base to trimming and J lost 5 bases, with 14 bases between them. There are 15 residues in the CDR3. As DNA, the CDR3 is TGTGCCAGCAGTTACTTTTTGGCAGGGGAAACTGAAGCTTTCTTT. As protein: CASSYFLAGETEAFF.

The chain joins TRBV5-4 to TRBJ2-3, with unresolved D. Germline lookup yields CDR1 SGHNT and CDR2 YYREEE (reference sequence). With 3 bases removed from V and 1 base from J, the gap between germline ends came to 9 bases. The CDR3 totals 14 residues. DNA of the CDR3: TGTGCCAGCAGCTCGCGGTCTCGCACAGATACGCAGTATTTT. Protein sequence: CASSSRSRTDTQYF.

V usage is TRBV11-2 and J usage is TRBJ1-3; D is possibly TRBD1 (6 bases). Deletions cut 5 bases from V and 4 bases from J, with 18 bases between. The CDR3 has 16 residues. Per germline, CDR1 SGHAT and CDR2 FQNNGV. CDR3 residues: CASSPSGAGAGNTIYF. DNA for the CDR3: TGTGCCAGCAGCCCGTCCGGGGCAGGGGCAGGAAACACCATATATTTT.

This clone was observed once. The rearrangement links TRBV5-5 to TRBJ1-1, with TRBD1 as a possible D gene (5 bases). CDR1 is SGHKS, CDR2 YYEKEE, per germline (reference sequence). Trimming took off 0 bases at V and 7 bases at J, with 13 bases between the two ends. The CDR3 length is 14 residues. CDR3 residues: CASSLDVVQGEAFF. CDR3 coding DNA: TGTGCCAGCAGCTTGGACGTGGTTCAGGGTGAAGCTTTCTTT.

The V and J genes are TRBV30 and TRBJ1-2; D perhaps matches TRBD1 (5 bases). There are 15 residues in the CDR3. With 1 base removed from V and 4 bases from J, the gap between germline ends came to 16 bases. The germline CDR1 and CDR2 sequences are GTSNPN and SVGIG (reference sequence). The chain's CDR3 is CAWSAGHGISYGYTF. CDR3 nucleotides: TGTGCCTGGAGTGCAGGACACGGAATATCCTATGGCTACACCTTC.

The chain carries TRBV7-6 and TRBJ2-7, with TRBD1 matching 7 bases. V dropped 0 bases and J dropped 0; count of bases not matched to a gene: 5. The germline gives CDR1 SGHVS, CDR2 FNYEAQ. The CDR3 is 16 amino acids. CDR3 residues: CASSLAPGQVSYEQYF. The CDR3 nucleotides are TGTGCCAGCAGCTTAGCTCCCGGACAGGTCTCCTACGAGCAGTACTTC.

The rearrangement uses TRBV13 and TRBJ1-2; D is possibly TRBD1 (6 bases). Germline V CDR1 and CDR2: PRHDT, FYEKMQ (reference sequence). This CDR3 region has 17 residues. V dropped 5 bases and J dropped 1 base, with 20 bases sitting between them. For the CDR3, the DNA is TGTGCCAGCAGCCTAGTAGCAGGGGCTTGGGGTAACTATGGCTACACCTTC. Its translation: CASSLVAGAWGNYGYTF.

V gene TRBV2 combines with J gene TRBJ1-5; 9 positions agree with TRBD1. This CDR3 has 15 amino acids. V gave up 6 bases and J gave up 2 bases; unmatched junction bases: 5. Germline assignment: CDR1 SNHLY and CDR2 FYNNEI. CDR3 amino acids: CASRGQGGGNQPQHF. The CDR3 DNA reads as TGTGCCAGCAGGGGACAGGGTGGGGGCAATCAGCCCCAGCATTTT.

The chain employs TRBV25-1 and TRBJ1-3; D uncertain. The CDR3 contains 13 residues. CDR1 and CDR2 (germline): MGHDK, SYGVNS. V gave up 6 bases and J gave up 4 bases, with 10 bases separating them. The CDR3 DNA sequence: TGTGCCAGCAGCCCGCCCGGGGGAAACACCATATATTTT. It translates to CASSPPGGNTIYF. The variable domain in full, completed from reference TRBV25-1 and TRBJ1-3, reads EADIYQTPRYLVIGTGKKITLECSQTMGHDKMYWYQQDPGMELHLIHYSYGVNSTEKGDLSSESTVSRIRTEHFPLTLESARPSHTSQYLCASSPPGGNTIYFGEGSWLTVV.

This sequence joins TRBV6-1 and TRBJ1-1; 9 nucleotides agree with TRBD1. Unmatched junction bases numbered 8, after V lost 2 bases and J lost 10 bases. Germline CDR1 reads MNHNS; CDR2 reads SASEGT. The CDR3 runs 14 residues. The CDR3 DNA reads TGTGCCAGCAGTGAAACGACAGGGGGAATCGGAGCTTTCTTT. Amino acids: CASSETTGGIGAFF.

The rearrangement links TRBV27 to TRBJ1-1, with D unclear. The V gene's germline CDR1 is MNHEY and CDR2 SMNVEV (reference sequence). Trimming removed 6 bases at V and 1 base at J, with 9 bases between. The CDR3 has 13 amino acids. CDR3 sequence (DNA): TGTGCCAGCAGACGGGGTAGGAACACTGAAGCTTTCTTT. Translation gives CASRRGRNTEAFF.

The rearrangement links TRBV2 to TRBJ2-5, with a possible D match to TRBD2 (6 bases). This CDR3 contains 14 residues. Trimming removed 5 bases from V and 9 bases from J, with 19 bases in between. Germline loops: CDR1 SNHLY, CDR2 FYNNEI. The CDR3 loop reads CASSSRTSWGAQYF. CDR3 DNA sequence: TGTGCCAGCAGTTCCCGGACAAGCTGGGGGGCCCAGTACTTC.

The chain employs TRBV6-5 and TRBJ1-4; 9 nucleotides line up with TRBD1. V lost 4 bases, J lost 8 bases, and 8 bases stayed unmatched. The germline CDR1 and CDR2 sequences are MNHEY and SVGAGI. The CDR3 has 15 amino acids. DNA of the CDR3: TGTGCCAGCAGTTTTGGGACAGGGCGTACGGAAAAACTGTTTTTT. Protein: CASSFGTGRTEKLFF.

J is TRBJ2-7 and V is TRBV19; weak D call: TRBD1 (6 bases). Per germline, CDR1 LNHDA and CDR2 SQIVND (reference sequence). This CDR3 is 15 amino acids long. V gave up 4 bases and J gave up 2 bases, with 15 bases separating them. In DNA, the CDR3 is TGTGCCAGTAGTAACTCCGGGACACTTACCTACGAGCAGTACTTC. Amino acid sequence: CASSNSGTLTYEQYF. The entire variable domain, with the rest obtained from reference TRBV19 and TRBJ2-7, is as follows: DGGITQSPKYLFRKEGQNVTLSCEQNLNHDAMYWYRQDPGQGLRLIYYSQIVNDFQKGDIAEGYSVSREKKESFPLTVTSAQKNPTAFYLCASSNSGTLTYEQYFGPGTRLTVT.

The V and J genes are TRBV5-4 and TRBJ2-7; TRBD2 matches 9 bases. The CDR3 extends over 18 amino acids. J lost 0 bases, V lost 3 bases, and 13 bases had no gene match. Looked up from germline, CDR1 is SGHNT and CDR2 is YYREEE (reference sequence). In DNA form, the CDR3 reads TGTGCCAGCAGCTACTCTGGGAAAGCGGGGGGACTCTCCTACGAGCAGTACTTC. Amino acids: CASSYSGKAGGLSYEQYF. Combining the CDR3 with reference TRBV5-4 and TRBJ2-7 gives the whole variable domain ETGVTQSPTHLIKTRGQQVTLRCSSQSGHNTVSWYQQALGQGPQFIFQYYREEENGRGNFPPRFSGLQFPNYSSELNVNALELDDSALYLCASSYSGKAGGLSYEQYFGPGTRLTVT.

The gene calls are TRBV7-9 and TRBJ2-7; 9 nucleotides match TRBD1. CDR3 length: 15 amino acids. Germline V gene sequence: CDR1 SEHNR, CDR2 FQNEAQ (reference sequence). V shed 1 base and J 4 bases; nucleotides not matched to a gene: 5. Here the CDR3 reads CASSLGTGAWYEQYF. Written as DNA, the CDR3 is TGTGCCAGCAGCTTAGGGACAGGGGCTTGGTACGAGCAGTACTTC.

The chain combines TRBV6-5 with TRBJ1-3; D is possibly TRBD1 (6 bases). The germline gives CDR1 MNHEY, CDR2 SVGAGI. Trimming left V 7 bases short and J 1 base short, with 14 bases between. This CDR3 spans 15 amino acids. CDR3 in DNA: TGTGCCAGCACCGGGGACATCCGTTCTGGAAACACCATATATTTT. Translation: CASTGDIRSGNTIYF.

The rearrangement links TRBV19 to TRBJ1-2, with 9 bases matching TRBD1. The CDR3 consists of 14 residues. After removal of 5 bases from V and 3 bases from J, the junction contained 4 bases not matched to a gene. CDR1 and CDR2 from the germline V gene are LNHDA and SQIVND (reference sequence). This chain's CDR3 is CASSLWDRDYGYTF. The CDR3 bases are TGTGCCAGTAGTCTCTGGGACAGGGACTATGGCTACACCTTC.

V gene TRBV6-5 combines with J gene TRBJ1-1; D is unclear. The CDR3 spans 14 residues. V was clipped by 7 bases and J by 4 bases, with 16 bases between them. The germline gives CDR1 MNHEY, CDR2 SVGAGI. CDR3: CASTDSGGLTEAFF. The DNA of the CDR3 is TGTGCCAGCACTGACTCCGGCGGCCTCACTGAAGCTTTCTTT.

This chain links TRBV15 with TRBJ1-5; D perhaps matches TRBD1 (5 bases). This CDR3 is 14 amino acids long. The germline gives CDR1 LNHNV, CDR2 YYDKDF (reference sequence). V was shortened by 3 bases and J by 0 bases, with 6 bases between the two germline ends. The CDR3 loop reads CATSRGHSNQPQHF. CDR3 bases: TGTGCCACCAGCAGGGGGCATAGCAATCAGCCCCAGCATTTT.

V usage is TRBV14 and J usage is TRBJ2-3; the D gene is possibly TRBD1 (6 bases). Germline lookup yields CDR1 SGHDN and CDR2 FVKESK. The CDR3 loop spans 16 amino acids. Between the trimmed V and J ends, which lost 2 bases and 4 bases, there was a span of 16 bases. CDR3 residues: CASSQWGHRSADTQYF. As DNA, the CDR3 is TGTGCCAGCAGCCAATGGGGACATAGGTCCGCAGATACGCAGTATTTT.

The chain uses TRBV11-2 and TRBJ1-2; TRBD1 matches 9 bases. V shed 4 bases, J shed 9 bases, and the junction held 15 bases outside the gene matches. This CDR3 spans 16 amino acids. Germline V lookup: CDR1 SGHAT, CDR2 FQNNGV. The CDR3 DNA follows: TGTGCCAGCAGCTCATTACAGGGGGCGCCTGGTGTAAGCTACACCTTC. Translation: CASSSLQGAPGVSYTF.

The chain combines TRBV19 with TRBJ2-7; TRBD2 matches at 9 bases. Trimming cost V 5 bases and J 0 bases; bases outside gene matches: 5. The CDR3 is 15 amino acids. Germline CDR1 reads LNHDA; CDR2 reads SQIVND (reference sequence). The CDR3 spells CASSQSGGLSYEQYF. The CDR3 bases are TGTGCCAGTAGTCAGAGCGGGGGGCTCTCCTACGAGCAGTACTTC.

The rearrangement joins TRBV5-1 to TRBJ2-6; 9 bases align to TRBD1. V lost 2 bases and J lost 1; bases outside the gene matches: 19. From germline, CDR1 is SGHRS and CDR2 YFSETQ. The CDR3 runs to 22 residues. The CDR3 DNA reads TGCGCCAGCAGCTTTTACCTCGCACAGGGGGCCAGGACTTGGTCTGGGGCCAACGTCCTGACTTTC. Amino acid sequence: CASSFYLAQGARTWSGANVLTF.

This clone was recorded a few times. J is TRBJ1-5 and V is TRBV5-4; tentatively, D is TRBD1 (5 bases). The germline V gene has CDR1 SGHNT and CDR2 YYREEE (reference sequence). The length of the CDR3 is 13 residues. Trimming left V 4 bases short and J 9 bases short, with 14 bases between. The CDR3 here is CASSPWGDGPQHF. CDR3 nucleotide sequence: TGTGCCAGCAGCCCGTGGGGGGACGGGCCCCAGCATTTT.

This chain connects TRBV6-1 to TRBJ1-3, with D perhaps TRBD1 (5 bases). The CDR3 is 15 residues long. Trimming removed 3 bases from V and 0 bases from J, with 9 bases in between. Germline CDR1 is MNHNS and CDR2 is SASEGT. The CDR3 bases are TGTGCCAGCAGTGAGGGGGGTAGCTCTGGAAACACCATATATTTT. This translates into CASSEGGSSGNTIYF.

CDR3 amino acids: CASSNTRDTQYF. In DNA, the CDR3 is TGTGCCAGTAGTAACACTAGGGATACGCAGTATTTT. This chain links TRBV19 with TRBJ2-3, with a tentative D call TRBD2 (5 bases). Germline lookup yields CDR1 LNHDA and CDR2 SQIVND (reference sequence). V shed 4 bases and J shed 6 bases, with 8 bases lying between them. There are 12 residues in the CDR3.